Listed below are T cell receptor beta chains from one sample, sequenced in a study of blood T cells in healthy people across ages. TCRdb fed the 5' RACE reads into MiXCR, producing one record per CDR3 protein. The sample yields about 930,000 distinct CDR3 sequences, around 29% seen once. These data were likewise used in another study, on T cells of mothers and their children.

The specimen sequenced was blood. The source of these receptors is a middle-aged woman in good health. Each CDR3 is given with its conserved first and last residue. A D gene is named only where the DNA matches it firmly. Not every row has a clone size; where given, it reads once, few, many or a size class.

d_gene	abundance	v_gene	j_gene	CDR3nt	CDR3aa
TRBD1	few	TRBV7-2	TRBJ2-7	TGTGCCAGCAGCTTAGGACAGGGAGCCCTGTACTTC	CASSLGQGALYF
-	-	TRBV28	TRBJ1-5	TGTGCCAGCACAGAAGGTAGCAATCAGCCCCAGCATTTT	CASTEGSNQPQHF
TRBD2	few	TRBV20-1	TRBJ2-1	TGCAGTGCCTTGAGCGGGGGGGTCAACAATGAGCAGTTCTTC	CSALSGGVNNEQFF
-	many	TRBV5-1	TRBJ2-7	TGCGCCAGCAGCTTGGAACCAGGGCGCTACGAGCAGTACTTC	CASSLEPGRYEQYF
TRBD1	many	TRBV9	TRBJ2-1	TGTGCCAGCAGCGTTCAGGGGGCCACAAATGAGCAGTTCTTC	CASSVQGATNEQFF
-	many	TRBV9	TRBJ2-6	TGTGCCAGCAGCGCTAGACAGGACCCTTCTGGGGCCAACGTCCTGACTTTC	CASSARQDPSGANVLTF
TRBD1	few	TRBV28	TRBJ2-6	TGTGCCAGCAGCCAGGGGGCATCTACTTTCTCTGGGGCCAACGTCCTGACTTTC	CASSQGASTFSGANVLTF
-	few	TRBV27	TRBJ1-5	TGTGCCAGCGGGACAAGTAGCAATCAGCCCCAGCATTTT	CASGTSSNQPQHF
-	few	TRBV7-2	TRBJ1-5	TGTGCCAGCAGCCAACGGGGGAATCAGCCCCAGCATTTT	CASSQRGNQPQHF
-	-	TRBV9	TRBJ2-7	TGTGCCAGCAGCGTATCCTCGTTCCCAGGGGCTGACGAGCAGTACTTC	CASSVSSFPGADEQYF